This T cell receptor beta chain was retrieved from a study of shared clonotypes between healthy human individuals. As for this clone: Other DNA sequences in this sample translate to the same CDR3.

Per germline, CDR1 LNHDA and CDR2 SQIVND (reference sequence). CDR3 size: 13 residues. After removal of 3 bases from V and 6 bases from J, the junction contained 2 bases not matched to a gene. Some clones are missing from TCRdb's copy, which holds only in-frame ones; the method was immunoSEQ multiplex PCR. Of some 630,000 clones in the sample, about 78% were seen once. The rearrangement links TRBV19 to TRBJ1-2; 9 nucleotides match TRBD1. The TCR originated in a woman aged 25 to 39 in good health. The sequenced sample was memory CD4+ T cells sorted from blood. Indicated subset: CD45RA-negative fraction. CDR3 in DNA: TGTGCCAGTAGTATCGGACAGGGGCATGGCTACACCTTC. As protein: CASSIGQGHGYTF.